This T cell receptor (beta chain) derives from a study of OX40 agonist ivuxolimab in advanced cancers. About the study: The study enrolled dose-escalation patients with hepatocellular carcinoma, melanoma, renal cell or head and neck cancer. People who had prior anti-PD-1, anti-PD-L1 or anti-CTLA-4 therapy could take part, and 35% to 50% had some. Study findings and constraints: No antigen was identified for the clonally expanded peripheral T cells.

Concerning this clone itself: Its specificity is unknown.

Profiled with immunoSEQ multiplex PCR; TCRdb holds only in-frame clones, not every one. The sample holds some 80,000 clones, about 85% seen once. The CDR3 is made up of 13 amino acids. Germline CDR1 is LGHNA and CDR2 is YNFKEQ. Trimming took 4 bases from V and 3 from J; bases not matched to a gene: 3. Sequencing used CD4+ or CD8+ T cells sorted from blood, obtained in a trial of the OX40 agonist ivuxolimab. The rearrangement joins TRBV4-2 to TRBJ2-7; 7 nucleotides align to TRBD1. This clonotype originated in an adult with an advanced solid tumor such as melanoma, head and neck, liver or kidney cancer. The CDR3 protein is CASSRDRNYEQYF. CDR3 bases: TGTGCCAGCAGCCGGGACAGAAACTACGAGCAGTACTTC.